Listed below are T cell receptor beta chains from one sample, sequenced in a study of blood T cell repertoires in COVID-19. The method was immunoSEQ multiplex PCR; TCRdb's version includes in-frame clones alone and lacks a portion of them. Altogether roughly 250,000 clones are present, roughly nine tenths being singletons, with the ten largest covering about an eighth. The sequenced sample consisted of peripheral blood. The receptors originated from a woman aged 30 to 39 with COVID-19, enrolled during active disease. Each CDR3 is given with its conserved first and last residue. The order of the fields is clone size, J gene, V gene, D gene, CDR3 DNA, CDR3 protein. The D gene is left open where the match is weak. Only some rows state a clone size, as once, few, many or a class for expanded clones.

abundance: .
j_gene: TRBJ2-1
v_gene: TRBV5-4
d_gene: .
CDR3nt: TGTGCCAGCAGCCCGAAGGGGGGGGGTAGCTCCTACAATGAGCAGTTCTTC
CDR3aa: CASSPKGGGSSYNEQFF

abundance: .
j_gene: TRBJ2-3
v_gene: TRBV30
d_gene: TRBD2
CDR3nt: TGTGCCTGGAGTGTAGGGTCTAGCGGGGGAACAGATACGCAGTATTTT
CDR3aa: CAWSVGSSGGTDTQYF

abundance: .
j_gene: TRBJ1-1
v_gene: TRBV3-1/TRBV3-2
d_gene: .
CDR3nt: TGTGCCAGCAGCCAGAACTTGAACACTGAAGCTTTCTTT
CDR3aa: CASSQNLNTEAFF

abundance: .
j_gene: TRBJ2-7
v_gene: TRBV5-1
d_gene: .
CDR3nt: TGCGCCAGCAGCTTGGGAGACAGCTCCTACGAGCAGTACTTC
CDR3aa: CASSLGDSSYEQYF

abundance: .
j_gene: TRBJ1-2
v_gene: TRBV19
d_gene: TRBD1
CDR3nt: TGTGCCAGTAGACAAACAGGGGGCGCGAGGTCGGCATATGGCTACACCTTC
CDR3aa: CASRQTGGARSAYGYTF

abundance: .
j_gene: TRBJ2-3
v_gene: TRBV21-1
d_gene: .
CDR3nt: TGTGCCAGCTGGAAAGGGACTAGCGGGGGGGTTGGCGATACGCAGTATTTT
CDR3aa: CASWKGTSGGVGDTQYF

abundance: .
j_gene: TRBJ1-5
v_gene: TRBV19
d_gene: .
CDR3nt: TGTGCCAGTAGTATTTATTCCTATCAGCCCCAGCATTTT
CDR3aa: CASSIYSYQPQHF

abundance: .
j_gene: TRBJ2-7
v_gene: TRBV3-1/TRBV3-2
d_gene: .
CDR3nt: TGTGCCAGCAGCCAAGGCGGAGAGAGGTACGAGCAGTACTTC
CDR3aa: CASSQGGERYEQYF

abundance: many
j_gene: TRBJ1-5
v_gene: TRBV19
d_gene: .
CDR3nt: TGTGCCAGTAGTACGGAACAGGTGGTCGGATATAGCAATCAGCCCCAGCATTTT
CDR3aa: CASSTEQVVGYSNQPQHF

abundance: .
j_gene: TRBJ2-7
v_gene: TRBV21-1
d_gene: .
CDR3nt: TGTGCCAGCAGCAAATACCGTGGGAGGGGCTTTTCCTACGAGCAGTACTTC
CDR3aa: CASSKYRGRGFSYEQYF

abundance: .
j_gene: TRBJ2-5
v_gene: TRBV27
d_gene: TRBD2
CDR3nt: TGTGCCAGCAGTTTAGCGGGGAGGGGAGAGACCCAGTACTTC
CDR3aa: CASSLAGRGETQYF

abundance: .
j_gene: TRBJ2-2
v_gene: TRBV5-1
d_gene: TRBD2
CDR3nt: TGCGCCAGCAGCCATAGCAGCGGGGGTGCCGGGGAGCTGTTTTTT
CDR3aa: CASSHSSGGAGELFF

abundance: .
j_gene: TRBJ2-4
v_gene: TRBV7-2
d_gene: .
CDR3nt: TGTGCCAGCAGCTTAAGAGGGAGAAACATTCAGTACTTC
CDR3aa: CASSLRGRNIQYF

abundance: .
j_gene: TRBJ2-1
v_gene: TRBV6-1
d_gene: .
CDR3nt: TGTGCCAGCAGTGAAAGCCAGGGGAGCTACAATGAGCAGTTCTTC
CDR3aa: CASSESQGSYNEQFF

abundance: .
j_gene: TRBJ1-1
v_gene: TRBV6-4
d_gene: .
CDR3nt: TGTGCCAGCAGTGTACAGGGAGACGGACCGAACACTGAAGCTTTCTTT
CDR3aa: CASSVQGDGPNTEAFF

abundance: .
j_gene: TRBJ2-2
v_gene: TRBV9
d_gene: TRBD1
CDR3nt: TGTGCCAGCAGCGTAGCCGGACAGGGGGCCGGGGAGCTGTTTTTT
CDR3aa: CASSVAGQGAGELFF

abundance: .
j_gene: TRBJ1-2
v_gene: TRBV18
d_gene: .
CDR3nt: TGTGCCAGCTCACCAAGAGGTTCGGGTCTCGATGGCTACACCTTC
CDR3aa: CASSPRGSGLDGYTF

abundance: .
j_gene: TRBJ2-1
v_gene: TRBV9
d_gene: TRBD2
CDR3nt: TGTGCCAGCAGCCCCCGAGGGGACTACCTCAATGAGCAGTTCTTC
CDR3aa: CASSPRGDYLNEQFF

abundance: .
j_gene: TRBJ1-6
v_gene: TRBV18
d_gene: .
CDR3nt: TGTGCCAGCTCACCCCGGCACAGCAATTCACCCCTCCACTTT
CDR3aa: CASSPRHSNSPLHF

abundance: once
j_gene: TRBJ2-7
v_gene: TRBV11-2
d_gene: TRBD1
CDR3nt: TGTGCCAGCAGCCCCCTCGGAGGAAGGGGGCAAAACGAGCAGTACTTC
CDR3aa: CASSPLGGRGQNEQYF

abundance: .
j_gene: TRBJ2-7
v_gene: TRBV7-9
d_gene: TRBD1
CDR3nt: TGTGCCAGCAGCCCGACAGGGAAAACCTACGAGCAGTACTTC
CDR3aa: CASSPTGKTYEQYF

abundance: .
j_gene: TRBJ1-1
v_gene: TRBV20-1
d_gene: TRBD1
CDR3nt: TGCGGAACAGGGGGCGCAACTGAAGCTTTCTTT
CDR3aa: CGTGGATEAFF

abundance: .
j_gene: TRBJ2-7
v_gene: TRBV11-2
d_gene: TRBD1
CDR3nt: TGTGCCAGCAGCTTTGGGACAGGGCGCGCCTACGAGCAGTACTTC
CDR3aa: CASSFGTGRAYEQYF

abundance: .
j_gene: TRBJ2-3
v_gene: TRBV7-2
d_gene: .
CDR3nt: TGTGCCAGCAGCACTACCGGGACACGTACAGAATTT
CDR3aa: CASSTTGTRTEF

abundance: .
j_gene: TRBJ2-7
v_gene: TRBV6-2/TRBV6-3
d_gene: .
CDR3nt: TGTGCCAGCAGTTACTCTCGGAACAGGGTAGGATACGAGCAGTACTTC
CDR3aa: CASSYSRNRVGYEQYF

abundance: .
j_gene: TRBJ2-1
v_gene: TRBV10-3
d_gene: .
CDR3nt: TGTGCCATCAGTGAGGTAGCTGACAGTTACAATGAGCAGTTCTTC
CDR3aa: CAISEVADSYNEQFF

abundance: .
j_gene: TRBJ2-2
v_gene: TRBV15
d_gene: .
CDR3nt: TGTGCCACCAGCAGAGAAACGCGAGCCGGGGAGCTGTTTTTT
CDR3aa: CATSRETRAGELFF

abundance: .
j_gene: TRBJ2-4
v_gene: TRBV2
d_gene: .
CDR3nt: TGTGCCAGCAGTGAACCCGGGATTCAAAACATTCAGTACTTC
CDR3aa: CASSEPGIQNIQYF

abundance: .
j_gene: TRBJ2-5
v_gene: TRBV2
d_gene: TRBD2
CDR3nt: TGTGCCAGCAGTCCCGGGACTAGCGGACAAGAGACCCAGTACTTC
CDR3aa: CASSPGTSGQETQYF

abundance: .
j_gene: TRBJ1-5
v_gene: TRBV7-8
d_gene: TRBD1
CDR3nt: TGTGCCAGCAGCTTAGCGATGACAGGGTCGCATCCCCAGCATTTT
CDR3aa: CASSLAMTGSHPQHF

abundance: few
j_gene: TRBJ2-7
v_gene: TRBV14
d_gene: .
CDR3nt: TGTGCCAGCAGCCAAGTTGGAGGTTACGAGCAGTACTTC
CDR3aa: CASSQVGGYEQYF

abundance: .
j_gene: TRBJ2-7
v_gene: TRBV28
d_gene: .
CDR3nt: TGTGCCAGCAGTTTTGCGGTCGTCGGGGAGCAGTACTTC
CDR3aa: CASSFAVVGEQYF

abundance: .
j_gene: TRBJ2-1
v_gene: TRBV5-1
d_gene: TRBD2
CDR3nt: TGCGCCAGCAGCGACGGGAGCGGGGGGATTCCCAATGAGCAGTTCTTC
CDR3aa: CASSDGSGGIPNEQFF

abundance: .
j_gene: TRBJ2-7
v_gene: TRBV6-2/TRBV6-3
d_gene: .
CDR3nt: TGTGCCAGCAGTTCTAGAACGAGCACAAGCGAGCAGTACTTC
CDR3aa: CASSSRTSTSEQYF

abundance: .
j_gene: TRBJ1-1
v_gene: TRBV10-1
d_gene: TRBD1
CDR3nt: TGCGCCAGCACGAGGGACAGTAACGCTGAAGCTTTCTTT
CDR3aa: CASTRDSNAEAFF

abundance: .
j_gene: TRBJ2-2
v_gene: TRBV7-9
d_gene: TRBD1
CDR3nt: TGTGCCAGCAGCTCCGGGACAGGGTACCCCGGGGAGCTGTTTTTT
CDR3aa: CASSSGTGYPGELFF

abundance: .
j_gene: TRBJ1-1
v_gene: TRBV5-5
d_gene: .
CDR3nt: TGTGCCAGCAGCGTTCAGGGAGGTTACAGGACTGAAGCTTTCTTT
CDR3aa: CASSVQGGYRTEAFF

abundance: .
j_gene: TRBJ2-1
v_gene: TRBV19
d_gene: .
CDR3nt: TGTGCCAGTAGAACACCTAGCTCCTACAATGAGCAGTTCTTC
CDR3aa: CASRTPSSYNEQFF